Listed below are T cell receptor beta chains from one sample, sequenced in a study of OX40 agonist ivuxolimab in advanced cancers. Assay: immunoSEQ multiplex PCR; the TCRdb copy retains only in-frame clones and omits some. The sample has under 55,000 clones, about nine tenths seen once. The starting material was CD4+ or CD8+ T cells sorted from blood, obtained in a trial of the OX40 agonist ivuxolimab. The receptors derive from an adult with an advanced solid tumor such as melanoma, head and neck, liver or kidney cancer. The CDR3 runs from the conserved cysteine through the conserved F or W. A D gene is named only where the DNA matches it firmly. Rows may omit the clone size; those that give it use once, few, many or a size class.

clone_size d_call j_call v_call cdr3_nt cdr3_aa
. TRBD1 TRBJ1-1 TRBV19 TGTGCCAGTAGTGGAATACAGGGGGCGCGGGCTGAAGCTTTCTTT CASSGIQGARAEAFF
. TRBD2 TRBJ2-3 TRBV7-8 TGTGCCAGCAGCTTTAGCGGGGGGGCCAATACAGATACGCAGTATTTT CASSFSGGANTDTQYF
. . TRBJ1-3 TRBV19 TGTGCCAGTAGTCCGCGGGGGAGAAACACCATATATTTT CASSPRGRNTIYF
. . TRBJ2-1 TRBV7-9 TGTGCCAGCAGCCAGGGCGGTTTGAATGAGCAGTTCTTC CASSQGGLNEQFF
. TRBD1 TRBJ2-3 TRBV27 TGTGCCAGCAGTGGGACAGGCACAGATACGCAGTATTTT CASSGTGTDTQYF
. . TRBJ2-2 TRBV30 TGTGCCTGGAACCCTAGCGCGAACACCGGGGAGCTGTTTTTT CAWNPSANTGELFF
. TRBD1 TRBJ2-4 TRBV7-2 TGTGCCAGCAGCCTGACAGGGGCGAGGGAAAACATTCAGTACTTC CASSLTGARENIQYF
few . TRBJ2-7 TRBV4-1 TGCGCCAGCAGCCAAGATCTACAGGCAGCCTACGAGCAGTACTTC CASSQDLQAAYEQYF
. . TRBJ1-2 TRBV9 TGTGCCAGCAGCGTAGATCGGGGGACCTATGGCTACACCTTC CASSVDRGTYGYTF
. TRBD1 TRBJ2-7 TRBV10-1 TGCGCCAGCAGTGGCCCGGGACAGGGAAAAACCTACGAGCAGTACTTC CASSGPGQGKTYEQYF
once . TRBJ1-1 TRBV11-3 TGTGCCAGCAGCCTTCGGACGGAACCGAACACTGAAGCTTTCTTT CASSLRTEPNTEAFF
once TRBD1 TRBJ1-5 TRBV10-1 TGCGCCACCACTACAACGGGGACAGGGGGCAATAGCAATCAGCCCCAGCATTTT CATTTTGTGGNSNQPQHF
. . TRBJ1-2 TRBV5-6 TGTGCCAGCAGCTTGGGAGGCTTTGGCTACACCTTC CASSLGGFGYTF
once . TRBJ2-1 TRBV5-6 TGTGCCAGCAGCTTCCGGAGCCTTGGGGGGTACAATGAGCAGTTCTTC CASSFRSLGGYNEQFF
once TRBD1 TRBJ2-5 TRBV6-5 TGTGCCAGCAGTTCGACCGGGACAGGGCGAGAGACCCAGTACTTC CASSSTGTGRETQYF
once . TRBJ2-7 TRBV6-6 TGTGCCAGCAGTTACTCCCGGACGGTGACCTACGAGCAGTACTTC CASSYSRTVTYEQYF
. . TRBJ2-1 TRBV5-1 TGCGCCAGCAGCTTGGATGGGGGGCTAGGTGAGCAGTTCTTC CASSLDGGLGEQFF
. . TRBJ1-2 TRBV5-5 TGCGCCAGCAGCCAGGACAGTAACATAAGGGCCTATGGCTACACCTTC CASSQDSNIRAYGYTF
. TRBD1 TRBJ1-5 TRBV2 TGTGCCAGCAGTTACACAGGGGATCAGCCCCAGCATTTT CASSYTGDQPQHF
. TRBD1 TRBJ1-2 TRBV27 TGTGCCAGCAGCCCAGGACAGGTTAGCGGCTACACCTTC CASSPGQVSGYTF
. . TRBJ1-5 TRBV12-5 TGTGCTAGTGGTTCCCGGATGGGGTATAGCAATCAGCCCCAGCATTTT CASGSRMGYSNQPQHF
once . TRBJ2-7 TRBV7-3 TGTGCCAGCAGCTCCTACAGGAATTACGAGCAGTACTTC CASSSYRNYEQYF
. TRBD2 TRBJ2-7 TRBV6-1 TGTGCCAGCAGTGGTACTAGCGGGGGGAACTACGAGCAGTACTTC CASSGTSGGNYEQYF
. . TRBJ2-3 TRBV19 TGTGCCAGTTCATCCCGGCGAGCGGATACGCAGTATTTT CASSSRRADTQYF
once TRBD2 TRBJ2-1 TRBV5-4 TGTGCCAGCCGACTTAGCGGGGGGATCCTTTCTGAGCAGTTCTTC CASRLSGGILSEQFF
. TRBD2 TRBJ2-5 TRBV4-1 TGCGCCAGCAGCCAAGACCCAGCGGGGGGGCCGGAGGAGACCCAGTACTTC CASSQDPAGGPEETQYF
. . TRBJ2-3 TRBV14 TGTGCCAGCAGCGTTCACAGGGTCGGGACAGATACGCAGTATTTT CASSVHRVGTDTQYF
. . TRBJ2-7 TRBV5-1 TGCGCCAGCAGGGGGGGACATGGCACCTACGAGCAGTACTTC CASRGGHGTYEQYF
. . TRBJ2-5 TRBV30 TGTGCCTGGAGTGCCCAGACTATTCAAGAGACCCAGTACTTC CAWSAQTIQETQYF
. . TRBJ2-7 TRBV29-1 TGCAGCGTTGGGGCTGGGGGAGGGGGCCACGAGCAGTACTTC CSVGAGGGGHEQYF
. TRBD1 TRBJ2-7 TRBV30 TGTGCCTGGAGCAGGGGGCAGTGGAACGAGCAGTACTTC CAWSRGQWNEQYF
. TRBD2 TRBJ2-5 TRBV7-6 TGTGCCAGCAGCTCCTTAGGAGCGGGGGGACGAGAGACCCAGTACTTC CASSSLGAGGRETQYF
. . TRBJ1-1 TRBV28 TGTGTCGCTGCAGGGCGGACTGAAGCTTTCTTT CVAAGRTEAFF
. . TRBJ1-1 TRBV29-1 TGCAGCGCGACAGGAGACAACACTGAAGCTTTCTTT CSATGDNTEAFF
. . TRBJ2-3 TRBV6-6 TGTGCCAGCAGGGACCGATCAAGGATTAGCACAGATACGCAGTATTTT CASRDRSRISTDTQYF
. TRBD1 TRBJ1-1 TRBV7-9 TGTGCCAGCAGCTACACGACAGGGAACGCTGAAGCTTTCTTT CASSYTTGNAEAFF
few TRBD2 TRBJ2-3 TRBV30 TGTGCCTGGAGAATAGCGGGGGGGCATGGAGATACGCAGTATTTT CAWRIAGGHGDTQYF
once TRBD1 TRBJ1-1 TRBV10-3 TGTGCCAACTCCAGGGGGGGGGACACTGAAGCTTTCTTT CANSRGGDTEAFF
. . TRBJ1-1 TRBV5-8 TGTGCCAGCACCAAACCGGGGGGCGAAAAACTGAACACTGAAGCTTTCTTT CASTKPGGEKLNTEAFF
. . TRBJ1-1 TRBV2 TGTGCCGGAAAAAGACAGAACATGAACACTGAAGCTTTCTTT CAGKRQNMNTEAFF
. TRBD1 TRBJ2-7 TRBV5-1 TGCGCCAGCAGCCCCGGGACAGGGATTTTCTACGAGCAGTACTTC CASSPGTGIFYEQYF